What follows is one TCR beta chain and its context. The germline V gene has CDR1 SGHTA and CDR2 FQGNSA. With 6 bases removed from V and 0 bases from J, the gap between germline ends came to 12 bases. The CDR3 runs 14 residues. This specimen comes from a study of T cells in localized non-small cell lung cancer. The protocol was immunoSEQ multiplex PCR, while the TCRdb copy is restricted to in-frame clones and leaves out a portion. The sample yields tens of thousands of clones, more than 70% seen once. The sequenced sample was peripheral blood, obtained before any cancer treatment. The receptor comes from a female donor older than 55 with stage I lung adenocarcinoma. This sequence joins TRBV7-2 and TRBJ2-7; perhaps TRBD1 as D (6 bases). CDR3 sequence (DNA): TGTGCCAGCAGTAGGGGCAGGGGCTCCTACGAGCAGTACTTC. This encodes CASSRGRGSYEQYF.